This paragraph reports one T cell receptor beta chain. Its specificity is unknown. One entry per CDR3 protein, called by TCRdb with MiXCR from the 5' RACE reads. Of nearly 40,000 distinct CDR3 sequences listed, 18% are singletons. The CDR3 runs to 12 residues. Trimming pared 4 bases from V and 10 bases from J, leaving 16 bases between. Germline CDR1 is DFQATT and CDR2 is SNEGSKA (reference sequence). Study-wide findings and caveats: Larger-cohort validation covered only one TCR beta V-J rearrangement.

Sequenced input: naive CD4+ T cells sorted from a lymph node. Subset meaning: naive CD4+ T cells, CD4+CD45RA+CD25-. This clonotype originated in a female donor with breast cancer. V is TRBV20-1 and J is TRBJ1-1, with no clear D. CDR3 amino acids: CSANRPMAGAFF. The CDR3 bases are TGCAGTGCTAATCGCCCGATGGCGGGAGCTTTCTTT.